A single sample gave rise to the 3 T cell receptor beta chains below, sequenced in a study of cytomegalovirus exposure and HLA in healthy donors. The PCR made use of 60 Vbeta and 13 Jbeta primers. The assay was immunoSEQ multiplex PCR, and TCRdb's table has in-frame clones only and misses some. This table holds about 130,000 clones. Sequenced: PBMCs. These receptors all stem from a young man in good health and CMV-seronegative.

The genes are TRBV7-9 and TRBJ2-1, with 12 bases aligning to TRBD2. Germline V lookup: CDR1 SEHNR, CDR2 FQNEAQ (reference sequence). This CDR3 has 17 residues. J lost 6 bases, V lost 4 bases, and 10 bases had no gene match. Here the CDR3 DNA reads TGTGCCAGCAGCTCCCGACTAGCGGGAGTAGTCGGCAATGAGCAGTTCTTC. Protein sequence: CASSSRLAGVVGNEQFF.

This chain uses TRBV5-1 with TRBJ1-3, with D tentatively TRBD1 (6 bases). Germline CDR1 and CDR2: SGHRS and YFSETQ. V was pared by 3 bases and J by 0 bases, with 13 bases between. CDR3 length equals 16 residues. The CDR3 DNA is TGCGCCAGCAGCTCCGACCGACAGGCCTCTGGAAACACCATATATTTT. Protein product: CASSSDRQASGNTIYF.

The V gene is TRBV28, the J gene TRBJ2-6; D is perhaps TRBD1 (6 bases). V was trimmed by 7 bases and J by 1 base, leaving 8 bases between them. The CDR3 is 14 amino acids. CDR1 MDHEN and CDR2 SYDVKM come from the germline V gene. This CDR3 reads CASTQGSGANVLTF. The CDR3 bases are TGTGCCAGCACTCAGGGGTCTGGGGCCAACGTCCTGACTTTC.